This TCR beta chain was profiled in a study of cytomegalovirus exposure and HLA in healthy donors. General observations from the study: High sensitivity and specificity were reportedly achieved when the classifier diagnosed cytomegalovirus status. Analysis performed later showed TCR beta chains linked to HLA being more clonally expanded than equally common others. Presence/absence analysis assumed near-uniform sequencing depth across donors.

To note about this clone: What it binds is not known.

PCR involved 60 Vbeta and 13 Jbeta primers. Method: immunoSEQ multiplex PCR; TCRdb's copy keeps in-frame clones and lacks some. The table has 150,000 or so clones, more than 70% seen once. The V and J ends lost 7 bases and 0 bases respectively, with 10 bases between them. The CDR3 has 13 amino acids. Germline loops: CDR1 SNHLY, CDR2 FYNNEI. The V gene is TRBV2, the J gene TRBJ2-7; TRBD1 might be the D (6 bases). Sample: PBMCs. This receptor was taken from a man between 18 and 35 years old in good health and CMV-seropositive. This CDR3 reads CASNRDNSYEQYF. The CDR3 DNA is TGTGCCAGCAATAGGGACAACTCCTACGAGCAGTACTTC.